Listed here is a single T cell receptor (beta chain). Germline lookup yields CDR1 SGDLS and CDR2 YYNGEE. The CDR3 spans 13 residues. The V gene end was trimmed by 2 bases and the J gene end by 9 bases; junction bases not matched to a gene: 2. This sample is part of a study of blood T cell repertoires in COVID-19. Study in general: Sources were T cells, B-cell-depleted T cells, or PBMCs; the material itself was cDNA or gDNA.

Produced via immunoSEQ multiplex PCR; TCRdb's table is partial and in-frame only. The sample records about 96,000 clones, about 90% being singletons. Sequencing used peripheral blood. The rearrangement joins TRBV9 to TRBJ2-1, with 10 nucleotides matching TRBD1. The receptor was derived from a human donor with COVID-19, enrolled during active disease. The donor label of this sample is uncertain. CDR3 sequence: CASSVTGGFEQFF. In DNA form, the CDR3 reads TGTGCCAGCAGCGTGACAGGGGGCTTTGAGCAGTTCTTC.